Below, 21 T cell receptor beta chains from the same sample are listed, as sequenced in a study of blood T cell repertoires in COVID-19. TCRdb keeps only in-frame clones here, not all; method: immunoSEQ multiplex PCR. The sample has about 170,000 clones; 84% are singletons. The sequenced sample was peripheral blood. Receptors were obtained from a woman of 80 years or more with COVID-19, enrolled during active disease.

The chain couples TRBV3-1 (or the pseudogene TRBV3-2) to TRBJ1-2; D ambiguous. CDR1 and CDR2 (germline): LGHDT, YNNKEL (reference sequence). CDR3 length equals 13 residues. The V and J ends lost 1 base and 6 bases respectively, with 9 bases between them. CDR3 DNA: TGTGCCAGCAGCCAAGTAAACAGTAATGGCTACACCTTC. Its protein product is CASSQVNSNGYTF.

J is TRBJ2-3 and V is TRBV24-1; 9 bases line up with TRBD1. V was clipped by 2 bases and J by 1 base; unmatched bases: 0. CDR1 KGHDR and CDR2 SFDVKD come from the germline V gene. This CDR3 has 15 amino acids. The CDR3 sequence is CATSDWTGGTDTQYF. The CDR3 DNA follows: TGTGCCACCAGTGATTGGACAGGGGGCACAGATACGCAGTATTTT.

This chain uses TRBV27 with TRBJ1-1; tentatively, D is TRBD1 (6 bases). The ends were cut back, 6 bases at V and 4 bases at J, with 18 bases in the middle. Looked up from germline, CDR1 is MNHEY and CDR2 is SMNVEV (reference sequence). There are 15 residues in the CDR3. CDR3 in DNA: TGTGCCAGCAGCCGCGTGGGGGGGCAAGGCACTGAAGCTTTCTTT. This sequence encodes CASSRVGGQGTEAFF.

This clone showed up just a few times. The chain carries TRBV2 and TRBJ2-4; no definite D call. The CDR3 extends over 14 amino acids. Trimming took 3 bases from V and 0 from J, leaving 6 bases between them. CDR1 and CDR2 from the germline V gene are SNHLY and FYNNEI. The CDR3 DNA is TGTGCCAGCAGTGATCCTCGAGCCAAAAACATTCAGTACTTC. Encoded protein: CASSDPRAKNIQYF.

DNA for the CDR3: TGTGCCAGCAGTTTACCGACCGGGACAGCGAGAGACGAGCAGTACTTC. Translating gives CASSLPTGTARDEQYF. The rearrangement uses TRBV27 and TRBJ2-7; TRBD1 matches at 7 bases. This CDR3 contains 16 residues. Germline V gene data show CDR1 as MNHEY and CDR2 as SMNVEV (reference sequence). After removal of 2 bases from V and 5 bases from J, the junction contained 12 bases not matched to a gene.

The chain combines TRBV4-3 with TRBJ1-4, with D possibly TRBD1 on 6 matching bases. The V end was cut by 3 bases, the J end by 3 bases, with 11 bases between. Germline CDR1 is LGHNA and CDR2 is YSLEER. The CDR3 contains 15 residues. The DNA for the CDR3 is TGCGCCAGCAGCCACTTGGGGGCGGCTAATGAAAAACTGTTTTTT. Protein sequence: CASSHLGAANEKLFF.

CDR3: CAISYSGSNNEQFF. The CDR3 DNA follows: TGTGCCATCAGTTATAGCGGGAGCAACAATGAGCAGTTCTTC. The chain recombines TRBV10-3 with TRBJ2-1, with TRBD2 matching 9 bases. V was clipped by 5 bases and J by 5 bases; unmatched bases: 4. The CDR3 has 14 amino acids. Germline assignment: CDR1 ENHRY and CDR2 SYGVKD.

V usage is TRBV19 and J usage is TRBJ2-7; weak D call: TRBD1 (5 bases). The CDR3 consists of 13 residues. V was trimmed by 5 bases and J by 2 bases, leaving 10 bases between them. From germline, CDR1 is LNHDA and CDR2 SQIVND (reference sequence). The CDR3 bases are TGTGCCAGTAGTGACAGTCCCACCTACGAGCAGTACTTC. Its translation: CASSDSPTYEQYF.

This chain connects TRBV27 to TRBJ1-4; D perhaps matches TRBD1 (5 bases). The CDR3 length is 17 residues. Germline V CDR1 and CDR2: MNHEY, SMNVEV (reference sequence). V lost 6 bases and J lost 0, with 17 bases in between. Here the CDR3 reads CASRAFGGPATNEKLFF. CDR3 DNA sequence: TGTGCCAGCAGGGCTTTCGGGGGTCCTGCAACTAATGAAAAACTGTTTTTT.

The chain employs TRBV11-2 and TRBJ1-4, with TRBD1 identical over 7 bases. The CDR3 has 16 amino acids. The trim removed 5 bases at V and 4 bases at J, leaving 10 bases unmatched. Germline V gene data show CDR1 as SGHAT and CDR2 as FQNNGV. The CDR3 DNA is TGTGCCAGCAGCCCGCGATACAGGGGTCATAATGAAAAACTGTTTTTT. Its translation is CASSPRYRGHNEKLFF.

The chain has TRBV9 and TRBJ1-5; a weak D match, TRBD1 (6 bases). The germline gives CDR1 SGDLS, CDR2 YYNGEE. Trimming took off 3 bases at V and 3 bases at J, with 10 bases between the two ends. This CDR3 has 14 residues. The CDR3 is CASSAAGDNQPQHF. The CDR3 nucleotides read TGTGCCAGCAGCGCCGCAGGGGACAATCAGCCCCAGCATTTT.

V usage is TRBV5-5 and J usage is TRBJ1-4, with 11 bases that match TRBD1. This CDR3 comprises 15 residues. The germline V gene has CDR1 SGHKS and CDR2 YYEKEE (reference sequence). V lost 4 bases, J lost 7 bases, and 6 bases stayed unmatched. DNA of the CDR3: TGTGCCAGCAGCCAATCGGGACAGGGGGGTGAAAAACTGTTTTTT. Translated: CASSQSGQGGEKLFF.

The chain joins TRBV2 to TRBJ2-3; a possible D gene is TRBD2 (6 bases). Germline V gene data show CDR1 as SNHLY and CDR2 as FYNNEI. The CDR3 totals 13 residues. V lost 6 bases and J 6 bases, leaving 13 bases between the germline ends. Written as DNA, the CDR3 is TGTGCCAGCAGCGGGAGAGGCTCGGATACGCAGTATTTT. This codes for CASSGRGSDTQYF.

The J gene is TRBJ2-1, the V gene TRBV18; weak D call: TRBD2 (6 bases). Germline V gives CDR1 KGHSH, CDR2 LQKENI. V lost 4 bases to trimming and J lost 5 bases, with 9 bases between them. The CDR3 spans 13 residues. The CDR3 region is CASSLLANNEQFF. DNA of the CDR3: TGTGCCAGCTCACTCCTAGCGAACAATGAGCAGTTCTTC. The complete variable domain, with remaining parts taken from reference TRBV18 and TRBJ2-1, reads NAGVMQNPRHLVRRRGQEARLRCSPMKGHSHVYWYRQLPEEGLKFMVYLQKENIIDESGMPKERFSAEFPKEGPSILRIQQVVRGDSAAYFCASSLLANNEQFFGPGTRLTVL.

The rearrangement links TRBV3-1 (or the pseudogene TRBV3-2) to TRBJ2-7; tentative D call: TRBD1 (6 bases). Trimming removed 8 bases at V and 0 bases at J, with 8 bases between. This CDR3 spans 12 amino acids. Germline CDR1 and CDR2: LGHDT and YNNKEL (reference sequence). CDR3 residues: CASRTASYEQYF. CDR3 in DNA: TGTGCCAGCCGGACAGCCTCCTACGAGCAGTACTTC.

The rearrangement uses TRBV10-3 and TRBJ2-1, with TRBD2 matching 8 bases. Germline V lookup: CDR1 ENHRY, CDR2 SYGVKD. There are 16 residues in the CDR3. The V and J ends lost 3 bases and 4 bases, in that order; junction bases with no gene match: 8. CDR3 nucleotide sequence: TGTGCCATCAGTGAAAGCGCGGGGGGAAATTACAATGAGCAGTTCTTC. Translated, it gives CAISESAGGNYNEQFF.

The rearrangement joins TRBV5-1 to TRBJ2-3; 9 bases fit TRBD1. After removal of 0 bases from V and 4 bases from J, the junction contained 3 bases not matched to a gene. The V gene's germline CDR1 is SGHRS and CDR2 YFSETQ. CDR3 length equals 15 residues. The CDR3 region has the DNA TGCGCCAGCAGCTTGGGGGGACAGGGTGCAGATACGCAGTATTTT. It translates to CASSLGGQGADTQYF.

The CDR3 DNA reads as TGTGCCAGCAGCGTAGGGGAGGGGGGAGGAAACACTGAAGCTTTCTTT. This encodes CASSVGEGGGNTEAFF. The chain carries TRBV9 and TRBJ1-1, with a weak D call TRBD1 (6 bases). The CDR3 has 16 residues. From germline, CDR1 is SGDLS and CDR2 YYNGEE. V was pared by 0 bases and J by 2 bases, with 14 bases between.

The rearrangement uses TRBV4-3 and TRBJ2-5; 7 nucleotides agree with TRBD1. Trimming at V came to 4 bases and at J to 1 base, leaving 9 bases not matched to a gene. This CDR3 contains 16 residues. CDR1 and CDR2 (germline): LGHNA, YSLEER. The CDR3 region has the DNA TGCGCCAGCAGCCCGCGACAGGGCGGAAGCCAAGAGACCCAGTACTTC. Its translation is CASSPRQGGSQETQYF.

This clone was found a few times. This chain uses TRBV28 with TRBJ1-2; D is possibly TRBD1 (5 bases). The germline V gene encodes CDR1 MDHEN and CDR2 SYDVKM. This CDR3 region has 13 residues. Between the trimmed V and J ends, which lost 2 bases and 4 bases, there was a span of 8 bases. The CDR3 region is CASSLTTGYGYTF. In DNA form, the CDR3 reads TGTGCCAGCAGTTTAACCACAGGCTATGGCTACACCTTC.

This rearrangement joins TRBV28 to TRBJ2-2; D unclear. Germline lookup yields CDR1 MDHEN and CDR2 SYDVKM. This CDR3 is 13 amino acids long. With 7 bases removed from V and 2 bases from J, the gap between germline ends came to 8 bases. CDR3 region: CASTYSNTGELFF. The CDR3 region has the DNA TGTGCCAGCACCTATTCCAACACCGGGGAGCTGTTTTTT.